The rows below give T cell receptor beta chains drawn from one sample of a study of T cells after yellow fever vaccination. TCRdb itself ran the 5' RACE reads through MiXCR, one entry per CDR3 protein. The sample has nearly 350,000 distinct CDR3 sequences, approximately 8% seen once. The material was PBMCs, obtained approximately 47 days after the first yellow fever vaccination. The source is a young man who received the YFV17D yellow fever vaccine. Each CDR3 is given with its conserved first and last residue. A D gene is named only where the DNA matches it firmly.

d_call j_call v_call cdr3_aa
. TRBJ2-1 TRBV29-1 CSVTSYNEQFF
. TRBJ1-4 TRBV20-1 CSARRGYSEKLFF
TRBD2 TRBJ2-3 TRBV4-2 CASSQAEAGGMDTQYF
. TRBJ1-2 TRBV20-1 CSARDEPGGGYTF
TRBD1 TRBJ2-2 TRBV12-3/TRBV12-4 CASSQPGQGLVGELFF
TRBD2 TRBJ2-5 TRBV3-1 CASSFGLAEETQYF
TRBD1 TRBJ2-5 TRBV10-1 CASRAGQAAAETQYF
. TRBJ2-3 TRBV7-9 CASSFSEGQTQYF
. TRBJ2-2 TRBV21-1 CASSKALAGNTGELFF
. TRBJ2-1 TRBV18 CASSPQDRSNEQFF
. TRBJ2-1 TRBV15 CATSRAPGALNNEQFF
TRBD1 TRBJ2-5 TRBV4-1 CASSPGAQGALETQYF
TRBD2 TRBJ2-1 TRBV28 CASRESGGASNEQFF
. TRBJ2-7 TRBV3-1 CASSPSGRSYEQYF
. TRBJ1-5 TRBV4-1 CASSHDPQGSQHF
TRBD2 TRBJ2-7 TRBV20-1 CSASKAGGPYEQYF
TRBD2 TRBJ2-5 TRBV4-3 CASSQYWTSGGSQETQYF
TRBD1 TRBJ2-6 TRBV7-9 CASIRTGGASGANVLTF
. TRBJ2-1 TRBV20-1 CSARVGHNEQFF
TRBD1 TRBJ1-6 TRBV7-2 CASSSWTNRDRVHF
. TRBJ1-6 TRBV18 CASSPQESEGSPLHF
. TRBJ1-4 TRBV6-2/TRBV6-3 CASSSLRGAEKLFF